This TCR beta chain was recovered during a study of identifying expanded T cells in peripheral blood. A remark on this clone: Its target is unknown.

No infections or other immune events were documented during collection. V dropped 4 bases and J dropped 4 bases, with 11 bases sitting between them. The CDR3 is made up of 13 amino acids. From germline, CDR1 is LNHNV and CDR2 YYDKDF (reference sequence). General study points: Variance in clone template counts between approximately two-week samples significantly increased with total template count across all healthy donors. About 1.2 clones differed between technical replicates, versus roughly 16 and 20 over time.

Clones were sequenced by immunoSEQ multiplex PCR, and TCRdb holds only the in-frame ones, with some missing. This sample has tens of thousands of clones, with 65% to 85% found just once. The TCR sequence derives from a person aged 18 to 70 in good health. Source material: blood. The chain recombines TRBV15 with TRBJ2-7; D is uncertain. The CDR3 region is CATSTRSSYEQYF. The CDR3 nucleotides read TGTGCCACCAGCACTAGATCCTCATACGAGCAGTACTTC.